This TCR beta chain came from a study of CXCR3-negative and CXCR3-positive naive CD8 T cells. The germline CDR1 and CDR2 sequences are SGHRS and YFSETQ. The CDR3 extends over 12 amino acids. The method, 5' RACE with UMI labels, was used to prepare the TRB cDNA libraries. TCRdb re-called the 5' RACE reads; one entry per CDR3 protein, DNA not given. This listing includes about 92,000 distinct CDR3 sequences. The chain is built from TRBV5-1 and TRBJ2-7. Input material: naive CXCR3- CD8+ T cells from blood. Subset reported: CD45RO-CCR7+CD27+CD95- naive CD8+ T cells lacking CXCR3 (TNR3-). This TCR was sampled from a human donor in good health. Some clones in this sample may be carry-over from other donors' samples. CDR3 in amino acids: CASSLGDDEQYF.